The source of this T cell receptor (beta chain) is a study of CXCR3-negative and CXCR3-positive naive CD8 T cells. Study details: There were around 140 million TRB reads altogether, and each library had about 1.5 +/- 0.3 million of them. Findings of the study overall: Comparison of naive subsets found surface CD5 to be comparable, and TCR strength was inferred on the basis of TRB CDR3 properties. CXCR3 levels fell partly with cryopreservation; most assays relied on fresh PBMCs.

Germline CDR1 reads ENHRY; CDR2 reads SYGVKD. The CDR3 is 12 residues long. Of note for this clonotype: Its antigen is currently unknown.

The TRB cDNA libraries were prepared by 5' RACE with UMI labels. With the 5' RACE reads reprocessed, TCRdb shows one record per CDR3 protein and no DNA. The sample has about 130,000 distinct CDR3 sequences. A CD45RO-CCR7+CD27+CD95- phenotype identified naive CD8+ T cells. This receptor was identified in a human donor in good health. Some clones in this sample may be carry-over from other donors' samples. The specimen was naive CXCR3- CD8+ T cells from blood. Subset defined: CD45RO-CCR7+CD27+CD95- naive CD8+ T cells lacking CXCR3 (TNR3-). The V call is TRBV10-3, the J call TRBJ2-1; TCRdb names TRBD1, which stays unverified in the absence of DNA. The CDR3 loop reads CATQGSTNEQFF.